This T cell receptor beta chain was sequenced for a study of shared clonotypes between healthy human individuals. Study in general: Contributing individuals were a couple of females and a few males aged 18 to 49. Findings and caveats of the study: Among donors, the sharing of clonotypes was expected to be influenced by sequencing depth. Exclusively blood specimens were collected; tissue repertoires likely differ.

The V gene end was trimmed by 2 bases and the J gene end by 1 base; junction bases not matched to a gene: 0. The CDR3 runs 14 residues. From germline, CDR1 is ENHRY and CDR2 SYGVKD. TCRdb's copy holds only in-frame clones and misses some; the assay was immunoSEQ multiplex PCR. The sample has about 600,000 clones; almost 97% are singletons. Comments on this clone: The antigen is unknown.

CD45RA+ naive and CD45RA-negative memory subsets were separated from CD4+ cells. This chain connects TRBV10-3 to TRBJ2-3; 7 positions match TRBD2. The source material was naive CD4+ T cells sorted from blood. Subset specified: CD45RA+ positively selected. This clonotype originated in a woman between 25 and 40 years old in good health. CDR3 in DNA: TGTGCCATCAGTGAGGGACTAGGCACAGATACGCAGTATTTT. Protein: CAISEGLGTDTQYF.